This TCR beta chain was identified during a study of CXCR3-negative and CXCR3-positive naive CD8 T cells. Study as a whole: Each library gave roughly 1.5 +/- 0.3 million of roughly 140 million TRB reads.

Concerning this clonotype: Its antigen remains unknown.

The libraries of TRB cDNA were constructed through 5' RACE using UMI labels. TCRdb reprocessed the 5' RACE reads and reports one entry per CDR3 protein, with no DNA. The sample includes tens of thousands of distinct CDR3 sequences. Study results and limitations: Memory cells diverged, while naive CXCR3-positive and CXCR3-negative cells had similar TRBV-TRBJ usage. Compared with CXCR3-negative naive cells, CXCR3-positive naive cells showed more hydrophobic TRB CDR3s. Diversity was high in both naive subsets and much lower in memory cells.

The CDR3 runs 17 residues. The sequence came from a human donor in good health. Some clones in this sample may be carry-over from other donors' samples. The sequencing input was naive CXCR3- CD8+ T cells from blood. Subset reported: CD45RO-CCR7+CD27+CD95- naive CD8+ T cells lacking CXCR3 (TNR3-). The chain has TRBV12-3 or TRBV12-4 and TRBJ1-1; the D call of TRBD1 rests on TCRdb alone, since no DNA is present to check it. The CDR3 sequence is CASTPPRAEGMNTEAFF.